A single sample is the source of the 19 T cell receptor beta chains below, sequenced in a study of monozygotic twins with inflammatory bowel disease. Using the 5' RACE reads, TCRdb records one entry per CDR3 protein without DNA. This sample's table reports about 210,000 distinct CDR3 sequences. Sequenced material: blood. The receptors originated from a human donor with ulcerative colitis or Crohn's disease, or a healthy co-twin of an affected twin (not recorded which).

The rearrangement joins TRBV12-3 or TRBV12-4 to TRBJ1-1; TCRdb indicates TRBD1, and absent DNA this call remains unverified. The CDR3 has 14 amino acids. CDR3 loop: CASSPRQGRYVAFF.

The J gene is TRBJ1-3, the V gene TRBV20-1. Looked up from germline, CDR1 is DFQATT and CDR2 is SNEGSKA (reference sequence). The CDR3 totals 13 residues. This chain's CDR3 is CSAPWAAGNTIYF.

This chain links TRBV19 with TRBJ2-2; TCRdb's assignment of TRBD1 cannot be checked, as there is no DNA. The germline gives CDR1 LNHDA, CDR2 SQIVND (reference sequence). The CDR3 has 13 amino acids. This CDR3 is CASSGGQVGELFF.

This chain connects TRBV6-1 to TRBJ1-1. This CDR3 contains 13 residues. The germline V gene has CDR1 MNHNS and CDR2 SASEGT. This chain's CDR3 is CASSEGVGTEAFF.

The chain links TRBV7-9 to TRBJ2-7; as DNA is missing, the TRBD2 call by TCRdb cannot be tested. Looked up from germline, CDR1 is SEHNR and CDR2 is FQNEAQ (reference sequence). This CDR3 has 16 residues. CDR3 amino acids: CASSLTWGGSVDEQYF.

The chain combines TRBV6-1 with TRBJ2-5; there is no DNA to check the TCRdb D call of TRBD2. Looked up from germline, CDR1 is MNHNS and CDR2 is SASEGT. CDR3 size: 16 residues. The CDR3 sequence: CASSRLAGGPVETQYF.

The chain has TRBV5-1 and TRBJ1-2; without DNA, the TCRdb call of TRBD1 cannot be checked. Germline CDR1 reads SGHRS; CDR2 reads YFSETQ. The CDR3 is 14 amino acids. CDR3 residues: CASSPGSGMEGYTF.

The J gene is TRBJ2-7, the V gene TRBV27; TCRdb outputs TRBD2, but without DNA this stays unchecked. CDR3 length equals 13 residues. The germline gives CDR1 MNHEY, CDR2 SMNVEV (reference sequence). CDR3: CASSYAGGYEQYF.

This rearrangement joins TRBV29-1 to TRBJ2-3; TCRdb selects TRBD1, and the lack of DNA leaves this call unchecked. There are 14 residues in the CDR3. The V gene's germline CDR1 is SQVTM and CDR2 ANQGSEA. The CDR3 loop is CSVAPGLVTDTQYF.

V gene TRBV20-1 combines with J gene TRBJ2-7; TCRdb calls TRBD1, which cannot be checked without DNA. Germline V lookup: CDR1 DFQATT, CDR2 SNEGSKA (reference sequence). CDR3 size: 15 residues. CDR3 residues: CSARPPGTGFYEQYF.

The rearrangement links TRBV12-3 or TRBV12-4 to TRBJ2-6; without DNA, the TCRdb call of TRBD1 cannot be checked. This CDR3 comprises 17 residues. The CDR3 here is CASAERGHPSGANVLTF.

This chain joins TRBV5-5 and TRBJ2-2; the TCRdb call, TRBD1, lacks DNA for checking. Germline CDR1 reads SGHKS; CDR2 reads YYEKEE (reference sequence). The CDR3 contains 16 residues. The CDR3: CASSLGPGLRSGELFF.

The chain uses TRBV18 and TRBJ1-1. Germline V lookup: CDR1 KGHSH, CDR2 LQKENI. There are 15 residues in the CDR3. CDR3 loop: CASSLQSRAGTEAFF.

The CDR3 is CASSLVSAGGGYTF. This rearrangement joins TRBV7-2 to TRBJ1-2; TCRdb gives TRBD1 as the D gene, but with no DNA this cannot be confirmed. Germline V lookup: CDR1 SGHTA, CDR2 FQGNSA. CDR3 length equals 14 residues.

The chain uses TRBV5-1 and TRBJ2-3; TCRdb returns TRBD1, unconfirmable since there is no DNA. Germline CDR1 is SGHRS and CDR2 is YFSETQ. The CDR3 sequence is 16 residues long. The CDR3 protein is CASSSLQGSHTDTQYF.

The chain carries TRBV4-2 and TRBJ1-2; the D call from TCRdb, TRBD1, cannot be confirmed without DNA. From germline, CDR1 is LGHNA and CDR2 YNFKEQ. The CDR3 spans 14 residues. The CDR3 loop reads CASSRRDSSDGYTF.

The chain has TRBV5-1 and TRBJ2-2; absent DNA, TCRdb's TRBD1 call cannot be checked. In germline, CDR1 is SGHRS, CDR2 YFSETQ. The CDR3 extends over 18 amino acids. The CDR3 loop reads CASSLVGTGGDDTGELFF.

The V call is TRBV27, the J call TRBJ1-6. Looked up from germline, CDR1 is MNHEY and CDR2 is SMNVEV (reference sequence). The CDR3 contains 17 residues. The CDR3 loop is CASSRRTASSYNSPLHF.

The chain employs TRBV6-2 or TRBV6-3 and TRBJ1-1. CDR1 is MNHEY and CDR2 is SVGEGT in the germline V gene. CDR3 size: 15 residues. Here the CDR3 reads CASSYRRGGLTEAFF.